This T cell receptor beta chain is drawn from a study of T cell responses to AZD1222 COVID-19 vaccine. Points from the study as a whole: It was only after the peak T cell response that any repertoires were sampled. The span of vaccine-associated CD4 TCRs extended across spike, with dominance at 160-218 and 743-854.

As concerns this clone: As yet, its antigen is unknown.

The repertoire was sequenced with immunoSEQ multiplex PCR; TCRdb's copy has only in-frame clones and lacks some. Of some 130,000 clones detected, around 90% appear once; the ten largest clones hold around a sixth. Trimming shortened V by 11 bases and J by 2 bases, and 15 bases separated the two germline ends. Germline V gene sequence: CDR1 SGHVS, CDR2 FNYEAQ. The CDR3 runs to 13 residues. This clonotype was obtained from an adult in good health. The source was peripheral blood, collected on day 0 of MenACWY control vaccination. The chain recombines TRBV7-6 with TRBJ2-5; maybe TRBD2 (6 bases). For the CDR3, the DNA is TGTGCCTCTGCGGCGGGGCGACAAGAGACCCAGTACTTC. Translation gives CASAAGRQETQYF.